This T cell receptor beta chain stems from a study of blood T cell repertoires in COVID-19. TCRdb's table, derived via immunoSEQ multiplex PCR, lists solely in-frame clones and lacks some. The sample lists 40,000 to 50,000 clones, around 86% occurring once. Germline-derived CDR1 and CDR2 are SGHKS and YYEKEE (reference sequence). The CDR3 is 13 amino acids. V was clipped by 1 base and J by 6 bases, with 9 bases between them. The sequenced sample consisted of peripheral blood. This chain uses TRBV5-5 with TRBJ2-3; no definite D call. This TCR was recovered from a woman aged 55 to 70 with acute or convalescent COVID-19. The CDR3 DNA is TGTGCCAGCAGCTTGCGCGTTTCGGATACGCAGTATTTT. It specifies CASSLRVSDTQYF.